This entry lists 19 T cell receptor beta chains sequenced from one sample in a study of blood T cell repertoires in COVID-19. Data came from immunoSEQ multiplex PCR; TCRdb stores just in-frame clones and leaves some out. The sample shows 55,000 to 65,000 clones, 87% of them seen only once. The specimen sequenced was peripheral blood. The receptors stem from a human donor with acute or convalescent COVID-19. The donor label of this sample is uncertain.

The table lists this clone with a few counts. The chain couples TRBV2 to TRBJ2-3; perhaps TRBD1 as D (5 bases). The CDR3 sequence is 13 residues long. Germline CDR1 reads SNHLY; CDR2 reads FYNNEI. V shed 7 bases and J shed 1 base, with 9 bases lying between them. The CDR3 DNA follows: TGTGCCAGCACAGCCAGGGGCACAGATACGCAGTATTTT. Encoded protein: CASTARGTDTQYF.

The rearrangement joins TRBV2 to TRBJ1-4; 11 bases are a match to TRBD1. The CDR3 extends over 17 amino acids. V shed 6 bases and J 8 bases; nucleotides not matched to a gene: 14. Germline CDR1 is SNHLY and CDR2 is FYNNEI. The CDR3 region is CASRGTGGILGHEKLFF. CDR3 DNA: TGTGCCAGCAGGGGGACAGGGGGGATATTGGGGCACGAAAAACTGTTTTTT.

V gene TRBV5-1 combines with J gene TRBJ2-5, with 9 bases matching TRBD2. Germline assignment: CDR1 SGHRS and CDR2 YFSETQ. Unmatched junction bases numbered 2, after V lost 0 bases and J lost 5 bases. The CDR3 totals 14 residues. The CDR3 sequence: CASSLGSGSETQYF. The CDR3 region has the DNA TGCGCCAGCAGCTTGGGTAGCGGGAGCGAGACCCAGTACTTC.

This clone appeared a few times. This sequence joins TRBV7-9 and TRBJ1-4; D uncertain. The germline gives CDR1 SEHNR, CDR2 FQNEAQ (reference sequence). This CDR3 has 17 residues. Deletions cut 2 bases from V and 4 bases from J, with 17 bases between. CDR3 DNA sequence: TGTGCCAGCAGCTTACGGGTGGGTGCCGGGAATAATGAAAAACTGTTTTTT. This translates into CASSLRVGAGNNEKLFF.

The rearrangement uses TRBV2 and TRBJ2-2; 11 bases map to TRBD2. Germline trimming cut 1 base from V and 6 bases from J; bases unmatched to any gene: 4. CDR1 SNHLY and CDR2 FYNNEI come from the germline V gene. The length of the CDR3 is 16 residues. CDR3 protein: CASSEELAGVSGELFF. CDR3 sequence (DNA): TGTGCCAGCAGTGAAGAACTAGCGGGAGTCTCCGGGGAGCTGTTTTTT.

The genes are TRBV10-3 and TRBJ1-1, with D perhaps TRBD1 (6 bases). Germline CDR1 reads ENHRY; CDR2 reads SYGVKD. The CDR3 is 12 amino acids. In nucleotides, the CDR3 is TGTGCATCTGGGCCACAGGGTGATAGCGCTTTCTTT. Its translation: CASGPQGDSAFF.

The rearrangement uses TRBV10-3 and TRBJ2-1, with a weak D call TRBD2 (9 bases). Germline V CDR1 and CDR2: ENHRY, SYGVKD. V was trimmed by 4 bases and J by 8 bases, leaving 30 bases between them. This CDR3 region has 19 residues. The CDR3 DNA reads TGTGCCATCAGTGTGAAAGGACAGGGACCCAGCGGGAGGACCGATGAGCAGTTCTTC. It specifies CAISVKGQGPSGRTDEQFF.

This clone was counted a single time. In DNA, the CDR3 is TGTGCCAGCAGGCCCACAGGAGGGGGACAGGAGCAGTTCTTC. It codes for CASRPTGGGQEQFF. The rearrangement uses TRBV7-2 and TRBJ2-1; weak D call: TRBD1 (7 bases). The germline gives CDR1 SGHTA, CDR2 FQGNSA. The CDR3 length is 14 residues. Between the trimmed V and J ends, which lost 6 bases and 10 bases, there was a span of 19 bases.

V and J are TRBV28 and TRBJ1-5, with D hard to call. The CDR3 consists of 13 residues. V lost 6 bases to trimming and J lost 0 bases, with 6 bases between them. Looked up from germline, CDR1 is MDHEN and CDR2 is SYDVKM. CDR3 DNA sequence: TGTGCCAGCAGGGGAGATAGCAATCAGCCCCAGCATTTT. It codes for CASRGDSNQPQHF.

The genes are TRBV19 and TRBJ1-2; 10 bases map to TRBD1. V shed 6 bases, J shed 3 bases, and the junction held 16 bases outside the gene matches. The length of the CDR3 is 18 residues. CDR1 is LNHDA, CDR2 SQIVND, per germline (reference sequence). The CDR3 DNA follows: TGTGCCAGTAGGATTGACCGCCGCGACAGGGGGCCTTACTATGGCTACACCTTC. Translated: CASRIDRRDRGPYYGYTF.

The rearrangement joins TRBV18 to TRBJ2-5, with unresolved D. The V gene's germline CDR1 is KGHSH and CDR2 LQKENI. The CDR3 consists of 12 residues. V lost 6 bases to trimming and J lost 1 base, with 6 bases between them. CDR3 coding DNA: TGTGCCAGCTCGCGAACCCAAGAGACCCAGTACTTC. Translation: CASSRTQETQYF. The variable domain in full, completed from reference TRBV18 and TRBJ2-5, reads NAGVMQNPRHLVRRRGQEARLRCSPMKGHSHVYWYRQLPEEGLKFMVYLQKENIIDESGMPKERFSAEFPKEGPSILRIQQVVRGDSAAYFCASSRTQETQYFGPGTRLLVL.

This chain connects TRBV6-5 to TRBJ2-7; D is possibly TRBD1 (6 bases). The CDR3 sequence is 13 residues long. Trimming left V 8 bases short and J 4 bases short, with 15 bases between. Per the germline V gene, CDR1 is MNHEY and CDR2 is SVGAGI. The CDR3 DNA reads as TGTGCCAGCGGAATCAACAGGGAGTACGAGCAGTACGTC. Translated, it gives CASGINREYEQYV.

This chain links TRBV19 with TRBJ1-2; 11 positions agree with TRBD1. The CDR3 contains 16 residues. Germline CDR1 LNHDA, CDR2 SQIVND (reference sequence). V dropped 8 bases and J dropped 1; count of bases not matched to a gene: 9. CDR3 residues: CASRGTGGPHNYGYTF. In nucleotides, the CDR3 is TGTGCCAGTCGCGGGACAGGGGGTCCTCATAACTATGGCTACACCTTC.

The chain employs TRBV15 and TRBJ2-3, with 11 bases aligning to TRBD1. This CDR3 comprises 16 residues. The V gene's germline CDR1 is LNHNV and CDR2 YYDKDF (reference sequence). V lost 1 base to trimming and J lost 1 base; unmatched junction nucleotides: 1. DNA for the CDR3: TGTGCCACCAGCAGAGGGACAGGGGGCGGCACAGATACGCAGTATTTT. Translation gives CATSRGTGGGTDTQYF.

V and J are TRBV2 and TRBJ2-2; D might be TRBD1 (5 bases). The V end was cut by 2 bases, the J end by 8 bases, with 12 bases between. CDR1 and CDR2 (germline): SNHLY, FYNNEI. The CDR3 covers 14 residues. Here the CDR3 DNA reads TGTGCCAGCAGTGAACGTCAGGGTTCGGGGGAGCTGTTTTTT. This translates into CASSERQGSGELFF.

This clone was recorded only once. The gene calls are TRBV5-1 and TRBJ2-3; 16 bases fit TRBD2. This CDR3 spans 16 amino acids. The J segment lost 6 bases and the V segment lost 3 bases, leaving 4 bases of the junction unmatched. Germline lookup yields CDR1 SGHRS and CDR2 YFSETQ. CDR3 sequence (DNA): TGCGCCAGCAGCTACGGGACTAGCGGGAGGGTGGATACGCAGTATTTT. Translation gives CASSYGTSGRVDTQYF.

V gene TRBV7-6 combines with J gene TRBJ1-6; the D is unclear. The V gene lost 3 bases and the J gene lost 6 bases, with 3 bases spanning the gap. The CDR3 is made up of 12 amino acids. Germline CDR1 and CDR2: SGHVS and FNYEAQ. CDR3 nucleotides: TGTGCCAGCAGCTTTAGTAATTCACCCCTCCACTTT. Its protein is CASSFSNSPLHF.

This clone was seen only a few times. The V gene is TRBV3-1 (or the pseudogene TRBV3-2), the J gene TRBJ2-7; perhaps TRBD2 as D (6 bases). This CDR3 is 16 amino acids long. CDR1 LGHDT and CDR2 YNNKEL come from the germline V gene (reference sequence). Trimming removed 4 bases at V and 7 bases at J, with 23 bases between. The CDR3 DNA is TGTGCCAGCAGCCCAACTAGTGGGAGGCCTGCCCTGGAGCAGTACTTC. It yields the protein CASSPTSGRPALEQYF.

The rearrangement uses TRBV27 and TRBJ2-5, with D possibly TRBD2 on 5 matching bases. Germline V gives CDR1 MNHEY, CDR2 SMNVEV (reference sequence). The CDR3 spans 16 residues. The V end was cut by 6 bases, the J end by 1 base, with 18 bases between. The chain's CDR3 is CASRNSGILIQETQYF. The CDR3 bases are TGTGCCAGCAGGAATTCCGGGATCCTGATCCAAGAGACCCAGTACTTC.